The T cell receptor beta chain under discussion was sequenced for a study of response to subunit inactivated influenza vaccine. The study's findings and limits: That few new T cells are recruited by each seasonal influenza vaccination was the authors' suggestion.

Details on this clonotype: Antigen specificity is unknown.

TCRdb used MiXCR to reprocess the RT-PCR reads, holding one entry per CDR3 protein. The sample yields about 780,000 distinct CDR3 sequences, roughly 20% seen once. Trimming removed 0 bases at V and 6 bases at J, with 14 bases between. Looked up from germline, CDR1 is SQVTM and CDR2 is ANQGSEA. The CDR3 has 15 residues. The sample consisted of PBMCs from blood, taken around 5 days after vaccination. The J gene is TRBJ1-4, the V gene TRBV29-1; D gene uncertain. This receptor was obtained from a man aged 45 to 65 who received an inactivated influenza vaccine. CDR3 DNA sequence: TGCAGCGTTGAAGATCCACGGGCTAACCATGAAAAACTGTTTTTT. It codes for CSVEDPRANHEKLFF.